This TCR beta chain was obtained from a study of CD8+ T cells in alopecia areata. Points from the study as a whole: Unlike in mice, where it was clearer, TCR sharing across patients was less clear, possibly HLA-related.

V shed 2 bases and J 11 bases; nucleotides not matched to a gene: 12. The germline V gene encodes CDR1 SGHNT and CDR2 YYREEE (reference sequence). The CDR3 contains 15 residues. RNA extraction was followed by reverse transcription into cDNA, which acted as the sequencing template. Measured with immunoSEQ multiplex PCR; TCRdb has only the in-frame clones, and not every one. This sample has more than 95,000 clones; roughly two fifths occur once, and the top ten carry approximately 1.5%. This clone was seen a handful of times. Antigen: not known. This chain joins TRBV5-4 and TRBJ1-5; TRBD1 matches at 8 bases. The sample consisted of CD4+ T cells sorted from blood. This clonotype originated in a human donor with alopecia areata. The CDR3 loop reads CASSLDRGLGSAQHF. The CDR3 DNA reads TGTGCCAGCAGCTTAGACAGGGGCCTTGGGTCGGCCCAGCATTTT.